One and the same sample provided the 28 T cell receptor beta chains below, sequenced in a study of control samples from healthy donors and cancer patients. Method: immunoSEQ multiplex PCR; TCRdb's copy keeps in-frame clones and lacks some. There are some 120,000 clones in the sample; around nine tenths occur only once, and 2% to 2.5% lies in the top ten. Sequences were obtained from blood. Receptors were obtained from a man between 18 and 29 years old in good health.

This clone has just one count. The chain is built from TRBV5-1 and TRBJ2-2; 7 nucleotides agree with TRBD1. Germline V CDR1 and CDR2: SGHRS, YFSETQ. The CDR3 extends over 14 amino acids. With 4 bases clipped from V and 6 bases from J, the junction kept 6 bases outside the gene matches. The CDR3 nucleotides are TGCGCCAGCAGCCCCGCTGACAGGGCCGGGGAGCTGTTTTTT. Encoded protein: CASSPADRAGELFF.

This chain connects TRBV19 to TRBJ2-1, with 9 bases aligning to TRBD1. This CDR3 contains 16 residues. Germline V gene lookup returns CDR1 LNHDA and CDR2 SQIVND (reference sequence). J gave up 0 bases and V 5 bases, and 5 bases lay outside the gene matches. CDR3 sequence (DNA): TGTGCCAGTAGTGACAGGGGGGGAAGCTCCTACAATGAGCAGTTCTTC. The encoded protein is CASSDRGGSSYNEQFF.

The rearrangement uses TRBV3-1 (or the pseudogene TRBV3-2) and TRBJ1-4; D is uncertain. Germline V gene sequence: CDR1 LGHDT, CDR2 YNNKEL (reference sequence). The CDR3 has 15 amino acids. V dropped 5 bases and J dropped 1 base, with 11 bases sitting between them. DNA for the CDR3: TGTGCCAGCAGCTCGCAAGGTGTAACTAATGAAAAACTGTTTTTT. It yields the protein CASSSQGVTNEKLFF.

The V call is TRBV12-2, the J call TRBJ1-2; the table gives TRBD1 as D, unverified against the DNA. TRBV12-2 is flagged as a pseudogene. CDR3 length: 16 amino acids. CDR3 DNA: TGTGCAAGTCGCTTAGGGAGTCCAGGGGTTCTTCGTGGCTACACCTTC. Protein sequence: CASRLGSPGVLRGYTF.

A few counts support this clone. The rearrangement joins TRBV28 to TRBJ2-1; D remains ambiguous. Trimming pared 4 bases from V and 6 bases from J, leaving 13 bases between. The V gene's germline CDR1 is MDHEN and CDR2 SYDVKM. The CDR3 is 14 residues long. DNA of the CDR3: TGTGCCAGCAGTTCCCCTCGGCGATTCAATGAGCAGTTCTTC. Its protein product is CASSSPRRFNEQFF.

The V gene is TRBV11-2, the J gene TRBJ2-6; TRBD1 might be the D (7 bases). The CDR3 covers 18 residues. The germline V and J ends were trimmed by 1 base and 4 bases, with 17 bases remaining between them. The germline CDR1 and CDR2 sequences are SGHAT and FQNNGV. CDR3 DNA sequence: TGTGCCAGCAGCTTAGCAGCCAGGGGGGTTGAAGGGGCCAACGTCCTGACTTTC. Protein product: CASSLAARGVEGANVLTF.

Here the CDR3 DNA reads TGTGCCAGCAGCGTAGGGCGACAGAGGGATGAGCAGTTCTTC. Encoded protein: CASSVGRQRDEQFF. The V call is TRBV9, the J call TRBJ2-1; tentatively, D is TRBD1 or TRBD2 (5 bases each). With 0 bases removed from V and 8 bases from J, the gap between germline ends came to 12 bases. There are 14 residues in the CDR3. Germline-derived CDR1 and CDR2 are SGDLS and YYNGEE.

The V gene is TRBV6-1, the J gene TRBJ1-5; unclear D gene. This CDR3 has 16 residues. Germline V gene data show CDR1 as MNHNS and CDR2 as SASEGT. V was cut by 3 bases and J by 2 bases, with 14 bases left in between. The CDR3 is CASSDETTPGNQPQHF. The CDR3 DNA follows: TGTGCCAGCAGTGATGAGACTACCCCGGGCAATCAGCCCCAGCATTTT.

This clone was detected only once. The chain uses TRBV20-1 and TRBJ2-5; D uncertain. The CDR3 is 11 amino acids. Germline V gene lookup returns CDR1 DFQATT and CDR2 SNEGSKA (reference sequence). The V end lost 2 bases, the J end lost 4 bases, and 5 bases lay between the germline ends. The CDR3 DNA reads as TGCAGTGCTAGATCGTCAGAGACCCAGTACTTC. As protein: CSARSSETQYF.

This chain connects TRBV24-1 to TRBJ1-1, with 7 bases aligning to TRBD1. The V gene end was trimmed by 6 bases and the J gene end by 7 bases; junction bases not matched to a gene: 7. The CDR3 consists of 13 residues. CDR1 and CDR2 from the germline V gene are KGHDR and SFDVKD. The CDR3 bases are TGTGCCACCAGTCTAACAGGGGCGGGTGAAGCTTTCTTT. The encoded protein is CATSLTGAGEAFF.

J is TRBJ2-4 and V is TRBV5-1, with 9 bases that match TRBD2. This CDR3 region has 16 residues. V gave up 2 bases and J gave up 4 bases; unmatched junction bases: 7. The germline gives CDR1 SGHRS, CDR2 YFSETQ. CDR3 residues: CASSFGLAGTKNIQYF. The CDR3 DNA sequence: TGCGCCAGCAGCTTCGGGCTAGCGGGGACTAAAAACATTCAGTACTTC. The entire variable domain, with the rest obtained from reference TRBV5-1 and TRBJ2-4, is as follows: KAGVTQTPRYLIKTRGQQVTLSCSPISGHRSVSWYQQTPGQGLQFLFEYFSETQRNKGNFPGRFSGRQFSNSRSEMNVSTLELGDSALYLCASSFGLAGTKNIQYFGAGTRLSVL.

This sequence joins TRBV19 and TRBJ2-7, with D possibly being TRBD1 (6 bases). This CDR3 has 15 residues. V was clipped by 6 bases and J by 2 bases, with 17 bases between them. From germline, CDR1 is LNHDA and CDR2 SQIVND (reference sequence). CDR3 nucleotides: TGTGCCAGTAGCTCAACAGGGATTAATGCCTACGAGCAGTACTTC. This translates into CASSSTGINAYEQYF.

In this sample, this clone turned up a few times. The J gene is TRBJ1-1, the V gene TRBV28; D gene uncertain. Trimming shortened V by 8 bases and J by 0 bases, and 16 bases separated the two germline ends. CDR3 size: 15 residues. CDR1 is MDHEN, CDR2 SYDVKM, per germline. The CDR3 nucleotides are TGTGCCAGCCACCGGACCGGTCTGCTGAACACTGAAGCTTTCTTT. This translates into CASHRTGLLNTEAFF.

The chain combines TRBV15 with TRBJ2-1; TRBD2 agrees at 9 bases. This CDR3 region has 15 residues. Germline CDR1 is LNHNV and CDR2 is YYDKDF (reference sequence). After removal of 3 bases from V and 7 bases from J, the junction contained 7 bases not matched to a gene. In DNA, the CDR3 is TGTGCCACCAGCAGTTGGCGGGAGGGCCGGAATGAGCAGTTCTTC. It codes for CATSSWREGRNEQFF.

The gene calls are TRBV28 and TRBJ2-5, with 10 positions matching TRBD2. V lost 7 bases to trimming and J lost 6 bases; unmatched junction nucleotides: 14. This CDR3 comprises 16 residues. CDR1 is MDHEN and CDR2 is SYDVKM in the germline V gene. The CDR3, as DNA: TGTGCCAGCACCTCAGCCGGGACTAGCGAGTCGAAGACCCAGTACTTC. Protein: CASTSAGTSESKTQYF.

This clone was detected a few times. This CDR3 is CSASKGGDTLETQYF. As DNA, the CDR3 is TGCAGTGCTAGTAAAGGGGGGGATACCCTAGAGACCCAGTACTTC. V and J are TRBV20-1 and TRBJ2-5; TRBD2 might be the D (7 bases). This CDR3 is 15 amino acids long. Trimming took 3 bases from V and 4 from J, leaving 18 bases between them. Per the germline V gene, CDR1 is DFQATT and CDR2 is SNEGSKA (reference sequence).

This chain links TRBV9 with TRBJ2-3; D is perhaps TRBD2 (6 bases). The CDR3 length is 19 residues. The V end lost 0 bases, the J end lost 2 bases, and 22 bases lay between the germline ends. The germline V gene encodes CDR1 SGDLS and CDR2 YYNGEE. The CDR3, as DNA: TGTGCCAGCAGCGTAGAGGTGTTTGGCGGGGCCCACCCCACAGATACGCAGTATTTT. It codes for CASSVEVFGGAHPTDTQYF.

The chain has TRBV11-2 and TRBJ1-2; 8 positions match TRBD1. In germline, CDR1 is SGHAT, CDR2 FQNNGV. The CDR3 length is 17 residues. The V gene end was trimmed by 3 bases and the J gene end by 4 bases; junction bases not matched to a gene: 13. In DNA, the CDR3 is TGTGCCAGCAGCTTCACGGGAGGACAGGGAAAGGGCTATGGCTACACCTTC. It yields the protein CASSFTGGQGKGYGYTF.

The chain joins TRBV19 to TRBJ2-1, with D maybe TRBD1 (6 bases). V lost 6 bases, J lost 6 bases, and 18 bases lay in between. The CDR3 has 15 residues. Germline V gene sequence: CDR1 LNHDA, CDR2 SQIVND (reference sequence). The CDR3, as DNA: TGTGCCAGTAGGACGGGACAATCACCCGGCAATGAGCAGTTCTTC. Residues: CASRTGQSPGNEQFF. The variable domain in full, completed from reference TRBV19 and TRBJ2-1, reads DGGITQSPKYLFRKEGQNVTLSCEQNLNHDAMYWYRQDPGQGLRLIYYSQIVNDFQKGDIAEGYSVSREKKESFPLTVTSAQKNPTAFYLCASRTGQSPGNEQFFGPGTRLTVL.

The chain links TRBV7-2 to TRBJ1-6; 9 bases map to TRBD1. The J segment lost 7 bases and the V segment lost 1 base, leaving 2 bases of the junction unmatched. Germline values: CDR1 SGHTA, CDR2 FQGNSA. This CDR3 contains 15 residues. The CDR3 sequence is CASSLETGGNSPLHF. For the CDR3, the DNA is TGTGCCAGCAGCTTAGAGACAGGGGGAAATTCACCCCTCCACTTT. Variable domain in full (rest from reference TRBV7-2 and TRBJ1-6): GAGVSQSPSNKVTEKGKDVELRCDPISGHTALYWYRQSLGQGLEFLIYFQGNSAPDKSGLPSDRFSAERTGGSVSTLTIQRTQQEDSAVYLCASSLETGGNSPLHFGNGTRLTVT.

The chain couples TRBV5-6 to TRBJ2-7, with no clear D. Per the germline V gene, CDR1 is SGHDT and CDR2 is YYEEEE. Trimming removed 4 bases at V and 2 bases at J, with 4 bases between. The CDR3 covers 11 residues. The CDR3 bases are TGTGCCAGCAGCGGGACCTACGAGCAGTACGTC. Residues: CASSGTYEQYV.

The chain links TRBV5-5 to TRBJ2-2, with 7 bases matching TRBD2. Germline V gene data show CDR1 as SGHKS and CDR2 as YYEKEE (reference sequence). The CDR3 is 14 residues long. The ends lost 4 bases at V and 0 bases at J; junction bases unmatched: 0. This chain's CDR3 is CASSRGANTGELFF. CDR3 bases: TGTGCCAGCAGCCGGGGGGCGAACACCGGGGAGCTGTTTTTT.

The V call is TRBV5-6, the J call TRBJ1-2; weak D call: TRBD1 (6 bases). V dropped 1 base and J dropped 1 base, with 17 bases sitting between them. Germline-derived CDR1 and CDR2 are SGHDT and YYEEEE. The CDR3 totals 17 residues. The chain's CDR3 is CASSLPLGQEINYGYTF. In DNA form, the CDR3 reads TGTGCCAGCAGCTTGCCCCTGGGACAAGAAATTAACTATGGCTACACCTTC.

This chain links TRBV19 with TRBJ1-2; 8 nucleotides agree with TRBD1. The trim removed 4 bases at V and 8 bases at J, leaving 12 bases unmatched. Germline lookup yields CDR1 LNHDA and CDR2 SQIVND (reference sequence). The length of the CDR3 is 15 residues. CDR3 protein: CASSKRQGQASGYTF. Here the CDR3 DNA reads TGTGCCAGTAGTAAGCGACAGGGGCAGGCTAGCGGCTACACCTTC. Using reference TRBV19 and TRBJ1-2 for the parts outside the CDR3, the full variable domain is DGGITQSPKYLFRKEGQNVTLSCEQNLNHDAMYWYRQDPGQGLRLIYYSQIVNDFQKGDIAEGYSVSREKKESFPLTVTSAQKNPTAFYLCASSKRQGQASGYTFGSGTRLTVV.

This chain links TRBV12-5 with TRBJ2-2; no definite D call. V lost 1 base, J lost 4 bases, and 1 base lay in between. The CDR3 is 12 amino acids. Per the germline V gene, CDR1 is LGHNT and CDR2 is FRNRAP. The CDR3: CASGLGTGELFF. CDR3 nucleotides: TGTGCTAGTGGTTTGGGCACCGGGGAGCTGTTTTTT.

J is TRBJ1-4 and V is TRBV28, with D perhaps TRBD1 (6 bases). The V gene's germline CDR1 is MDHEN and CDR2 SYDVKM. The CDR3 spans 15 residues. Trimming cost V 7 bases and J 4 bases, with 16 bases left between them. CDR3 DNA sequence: TGTGCCAGCACCACCGACGGGACAAGTAATGAAAAACTGTTTTTT. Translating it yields CASTTDGTSNEKLFF.

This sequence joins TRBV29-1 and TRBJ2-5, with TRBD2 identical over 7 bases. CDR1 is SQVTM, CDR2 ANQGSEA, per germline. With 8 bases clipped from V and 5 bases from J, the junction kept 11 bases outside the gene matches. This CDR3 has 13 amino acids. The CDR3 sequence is CSSVSGEGETQYF. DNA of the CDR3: TGCAGCAGTGTTTCGGGGGAGGGGGAGACCCAGTACTTC. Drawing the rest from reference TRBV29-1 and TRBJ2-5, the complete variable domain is SAVISQKPSRDICQRGTSLTIQCQVDSQVTMMFWYRQQPGQSLTLIATANQGSEATYESGFVIDKFPISRPNLTFSTLTVSNMSPEDSSIYLCSSVSGEGETQYFGPGTRLLVL.

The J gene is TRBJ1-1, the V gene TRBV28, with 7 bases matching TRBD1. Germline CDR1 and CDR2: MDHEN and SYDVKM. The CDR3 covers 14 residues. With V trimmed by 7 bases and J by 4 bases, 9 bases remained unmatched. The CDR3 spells CASIRGGRSTEAFF. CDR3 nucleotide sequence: TGTGCCAGCATTAGAGGGGGCCGGAGCACTGAAGCTTTCTTT.